The present TCR beta chain was sequenced within a study of CD8 T cells in ankylosing spondylitis. Study-level points and caveats: Typical of ankylosing spondylitis blood, it appeared, was a TCR beta motif of about eight highly homologous variants.

It was by quantitative 5'-RACE with molecular barcodes that TCR beta libraries were made. Via MiXCR, TCRdb re-called the 5' RACE reads, giving one row per CDR3 protein. The sample shows around 390,000 distinct CDR3 sequences, 20% to 25% of them seen only once. This clonotype was counted at least ten times. The antigen remains undetermined. Input material: blood, either unsorted or a sorted T cell fraction (not recorded which). The receptor comes from a male donor with ankylosing spondylitis.

The CDR3 reads CASSNGRAEDTQYF. The CDR3 DNA reads as TGCGCCAGCAGTAACGGACGGGCTGAAGATACGCAGTATTTT. This chain connects TRBV5-1 to TRBJ2-3; unclear D gene. The CDR3 has 14 residues. Germline loops: CDR1 SGHRS, CDR2 YFSETQ. Trimming pared 5 bases from V and 5 bases from J, leaving 15 bases between.